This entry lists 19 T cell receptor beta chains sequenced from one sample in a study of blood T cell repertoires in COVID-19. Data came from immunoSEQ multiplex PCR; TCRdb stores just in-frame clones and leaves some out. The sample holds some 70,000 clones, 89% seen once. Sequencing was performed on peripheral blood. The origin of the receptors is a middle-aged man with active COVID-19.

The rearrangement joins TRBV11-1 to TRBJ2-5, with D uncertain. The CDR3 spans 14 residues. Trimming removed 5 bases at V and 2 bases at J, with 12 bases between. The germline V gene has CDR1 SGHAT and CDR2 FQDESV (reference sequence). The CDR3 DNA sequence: TGTGCCAGCAGCCCCGGGTCATCACAAGAGACCCAGTACTTC. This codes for CASSPGSSQETQYF.

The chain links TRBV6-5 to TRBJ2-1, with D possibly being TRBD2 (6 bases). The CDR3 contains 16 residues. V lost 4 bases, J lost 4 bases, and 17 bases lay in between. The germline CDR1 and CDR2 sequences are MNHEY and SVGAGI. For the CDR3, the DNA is TGTGCCAGCAGTTCCGACCTAGCGAGATATTACAATGAGCAGTTCTTC. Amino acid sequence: CASSSDLARYYNEQFF.

In DNA form, the CDR3 reads TGTGCCAGCAGCCCCCCGGTTGCAGATACGCAGTATTTT. Encoded protein: CASSPPVADTQYF. The chain employs TRBV9 and TRBJ2-3; D call uncertain. Per germline, CDR1 SGDLS and CDR2 YYNGEE. With 4 bases removed from V and 4 bases from J, the gap between germline ends came to 10 bases. CDR3 length equals 13 residues. Based on the CDR3 plus reference TRBV9 and TRBJ2-3, the full variable domain is DSGVTQTPKHLITATGQRVTLRCSPRSGDLSVYWYQQSLDQGLQFLIQYYNGEERAKGNILERFSAQQFPDLHSELNLSSLELGDSALYFCASSPPVADTQYFGPGTRLTVL.

CDR3 in amino acids: CASSLGTGPLNTEAFF. The CDR3 DNA is TGTGCCAGCAGCTTGGGGACAGGGCCGTTGAACACTGAAGCTTTCTTT. The chain links TRBV5-6 to TRBJ1-1; 8 bases are shared with TRBD1. V trimming: 0 bases; J trimming: 0 bases; junction bases outside the gene matches: 4. The CDR3 contains 16 residues. Germline CDR1 reads SGHDT; CDR2 reads YYEEEE.

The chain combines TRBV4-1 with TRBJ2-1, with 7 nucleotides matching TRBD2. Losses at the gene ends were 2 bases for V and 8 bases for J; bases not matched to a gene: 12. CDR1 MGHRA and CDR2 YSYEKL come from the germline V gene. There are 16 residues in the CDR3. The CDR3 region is CASSQRWDGGFDEQFF. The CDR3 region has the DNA TGCGCCAGCAGCCAAAGATGGGACGGGGGGTTCGATGAGCAGTTCTTC.

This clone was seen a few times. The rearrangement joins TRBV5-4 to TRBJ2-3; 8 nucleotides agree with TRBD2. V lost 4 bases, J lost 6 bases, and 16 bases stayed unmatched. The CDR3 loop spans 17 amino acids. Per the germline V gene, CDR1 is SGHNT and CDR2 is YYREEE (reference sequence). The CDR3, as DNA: TGTGCCAGCAGCCTGGGAACCGCGGGGGGCCTCAAGGATACGCAGTATTTT. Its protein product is CASSLGTAGGLKDTQYF.

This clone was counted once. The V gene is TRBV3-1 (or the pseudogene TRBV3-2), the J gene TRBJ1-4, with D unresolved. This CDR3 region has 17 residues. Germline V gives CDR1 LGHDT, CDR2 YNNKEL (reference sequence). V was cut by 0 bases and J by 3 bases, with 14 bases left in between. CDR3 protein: CASSQDWFAGPNEKLFF. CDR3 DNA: TGTGCCAGCAGCCAAGATTGGTTCGCGGGTCCTAATGAAAAACTGTTTTTT.

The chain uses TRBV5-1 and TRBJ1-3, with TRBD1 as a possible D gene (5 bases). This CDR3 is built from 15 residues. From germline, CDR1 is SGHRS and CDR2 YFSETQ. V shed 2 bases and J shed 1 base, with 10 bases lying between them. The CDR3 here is CASSFETESGNTIYF. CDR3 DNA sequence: TGCGCCAGCAGCTTTGAGACAGAGTCTGGAAACACCATATATTTT.

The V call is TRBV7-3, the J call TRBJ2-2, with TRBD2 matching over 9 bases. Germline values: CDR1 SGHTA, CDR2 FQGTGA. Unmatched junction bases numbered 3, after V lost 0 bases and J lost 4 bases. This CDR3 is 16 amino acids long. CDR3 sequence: CASSLTISGGTGELFF. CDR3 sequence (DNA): TGTGCCAGCAGCTTAACGATTAGCGGGGGCACCGGGGAGCTGTTTTTT.

The CDR3 spells CASSEDRATDTQYF. Written as DNA, the CDR3 is TGTGCCAGCAGTGAGGACAGGGCCACAGATACGCAGTATTTT. The chain uses TRBV6-4 and TRBJ2-3, with 8 bases matching TRBD1. Trimming took 3 bases from V and 2 from J; bases not matched to a gene: 1. Germline V CDR1 and CDR2: MRHNA, SNTAGT. The CDR3 covers 14 residues.

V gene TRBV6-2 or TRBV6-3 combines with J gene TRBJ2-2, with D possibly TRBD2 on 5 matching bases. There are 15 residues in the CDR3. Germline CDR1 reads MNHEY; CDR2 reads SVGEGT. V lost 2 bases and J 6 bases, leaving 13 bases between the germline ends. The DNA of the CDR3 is TGTGCCAGCAGTTACGAGGGATTAGAATCCGGGGAGCTGTTTTTT. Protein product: CASSYEGLESGELFF.

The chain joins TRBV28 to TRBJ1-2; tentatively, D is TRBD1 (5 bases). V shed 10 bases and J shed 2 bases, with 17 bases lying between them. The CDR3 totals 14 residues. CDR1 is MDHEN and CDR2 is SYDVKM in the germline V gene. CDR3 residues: CATNPGGANYGYTF. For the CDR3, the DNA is TGTGCCACCAACCCCGGTGGGGCGAACTATGGCTACACCTTC.

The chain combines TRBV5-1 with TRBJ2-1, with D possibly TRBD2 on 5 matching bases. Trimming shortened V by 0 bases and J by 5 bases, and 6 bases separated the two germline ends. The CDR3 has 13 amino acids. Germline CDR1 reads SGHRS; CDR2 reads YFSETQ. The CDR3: CASSLVGDNEQFF. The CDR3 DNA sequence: TGCGCCAGCAGCTTGGTCGGGGACAATGAGCAGTTCTTC.

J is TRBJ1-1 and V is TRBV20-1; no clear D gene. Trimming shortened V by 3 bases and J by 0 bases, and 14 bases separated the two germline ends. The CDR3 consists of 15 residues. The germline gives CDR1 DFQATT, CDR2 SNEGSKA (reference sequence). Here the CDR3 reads CSASHVRIMNTEAFF. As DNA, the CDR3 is TGCAGTGCTAGTCACGTGAGGATTATGAACACTGAAGCTTTCTTT.

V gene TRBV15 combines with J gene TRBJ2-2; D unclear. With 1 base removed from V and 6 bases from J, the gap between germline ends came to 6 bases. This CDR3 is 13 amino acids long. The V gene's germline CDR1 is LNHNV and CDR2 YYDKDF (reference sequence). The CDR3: CATSRVLSGELFF. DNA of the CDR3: TGTGCCACCAGCAGAGTATTATCCGGGGAGCTGTTTTTT.

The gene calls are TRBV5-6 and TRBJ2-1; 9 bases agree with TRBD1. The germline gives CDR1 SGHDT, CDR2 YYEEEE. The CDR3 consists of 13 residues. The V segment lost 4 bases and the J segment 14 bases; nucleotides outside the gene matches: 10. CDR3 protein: CASSLTVGQGEFF. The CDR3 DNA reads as TGTGCCAGCAGCCTAACCGTGGGACAGGGTGAGTTCTTC.

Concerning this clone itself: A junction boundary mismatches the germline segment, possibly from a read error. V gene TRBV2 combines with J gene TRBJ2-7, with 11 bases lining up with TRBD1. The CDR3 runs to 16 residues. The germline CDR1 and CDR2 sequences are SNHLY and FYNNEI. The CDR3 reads CASRGSRDRGSFEQYF. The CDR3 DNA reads TGTGCCAGCAGGGGTAGTAGGGACAGGGGGTCCTTCGAGCAGTACTTC.

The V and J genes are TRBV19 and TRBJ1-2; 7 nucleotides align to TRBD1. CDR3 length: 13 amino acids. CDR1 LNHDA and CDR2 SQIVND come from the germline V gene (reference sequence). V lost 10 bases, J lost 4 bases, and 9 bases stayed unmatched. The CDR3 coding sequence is TGTGCCACCCGGGACAGTCCGCTCTATGGCTACACCTTC. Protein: CATRDSPLYGYTF.

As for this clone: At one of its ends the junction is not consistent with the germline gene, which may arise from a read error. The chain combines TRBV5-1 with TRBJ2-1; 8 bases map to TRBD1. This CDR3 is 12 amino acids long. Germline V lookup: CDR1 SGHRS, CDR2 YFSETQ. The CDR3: CASSSGQGKRVF. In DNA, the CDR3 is TGCGCCAGCAGCTCCGGACAGGGTAAACGGGTCTTC.